This TCR beta chain emerged from a study of post-analysis software for immune sequencing data. Germline values: CDR1 SGHRS, CDR2 YFSETQ. The CDR3 length is 14 residues. V lost 5 bases and J lost 0, with 8 bases in between. With regard to this clonotype: Its target is unknown.

Broader study findings: Five or six TRBV segments, TRBV5-6, TRBV5-1 and TRBV20-1 among them, were found more frequent in patients than controls.

Built from TCR beta cDNA, the libraries had unique molecular identifiers in them. TCRdb re-called the PCR reads through MiXCR, storing one row per CDR3 protein. The sample lists hundreds of thousands of distinct CDR3 sequences; roughly 29% were seen once. The source of this sequence is a girl between 5 and 17 years old with multiple sclerosis. J is TRBJ2-2 and V is TRBV5-1, with D possibly being TRBD1 (6 bases). The sequencing sample was made of blood. CDR3 sequence: CASRGATNTGELFF. The CDR3 nucleotides read TGCGCCAGCAGGGGGGCGACGAACACCGGGGAGCTGTTTTTT.